Sequencing of this TCR beta chain was carried out in a study of cytomegalovirus exposure and HLA in healthy donors. PCR used 60 Vbeta primers and 13 Jbeta primers. Here immunoSEQ multiplex PCR was the method, and the copy in TCRdb shows in-frame clones only, minus some. This listing includes about 170,000 clones. After removal of 5 bases from V and 6 bases from J, the junction contained 8 bases not matched to a gene. Germline V gives CDR1 ENHRY, CDR2 SYGVKD. The CDR3 sequence is 15 residues long. This sequence was found in a woman under 30 in good health and CMV-seropositive. This sequence joins TRBV10-3 and TRBJ2-7; 12 bases map to TRBD1. The sequenced sample was PBMCs. The CDR3 spells CAISNTGTGGGEQYF. CDR3 nucleotide sequence: TGTGCCATCAGTAATACCGGGACAGGGGGCGGCGAGCAGTACTTC.